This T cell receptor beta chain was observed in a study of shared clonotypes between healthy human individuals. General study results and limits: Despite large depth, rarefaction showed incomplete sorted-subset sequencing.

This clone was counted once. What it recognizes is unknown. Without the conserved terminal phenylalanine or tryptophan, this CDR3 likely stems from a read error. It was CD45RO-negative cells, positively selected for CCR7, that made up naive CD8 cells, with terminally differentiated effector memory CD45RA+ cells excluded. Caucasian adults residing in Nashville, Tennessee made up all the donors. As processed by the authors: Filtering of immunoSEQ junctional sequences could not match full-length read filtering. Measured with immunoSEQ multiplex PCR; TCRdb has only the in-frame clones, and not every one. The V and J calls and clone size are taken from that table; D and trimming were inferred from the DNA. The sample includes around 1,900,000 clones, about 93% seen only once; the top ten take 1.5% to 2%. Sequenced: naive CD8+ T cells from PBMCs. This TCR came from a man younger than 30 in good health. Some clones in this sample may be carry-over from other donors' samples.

The CDR3 protein is CASSQHTGRGDGYTS. CDR3 DNA: TGCGCCAGCAGCCAACACACGGGAAGAGGAGATGGCTACACCTCC. This chain links TRBV4-1 with TRBJ1-2; D gene ambiguous. V was cut by 2 bases and J by 6 bases, with 16 bases left in between. Germline CDR1 is MGHRA and CDR2 is YSYEKL. This CDR3 is 15 amino acids long.